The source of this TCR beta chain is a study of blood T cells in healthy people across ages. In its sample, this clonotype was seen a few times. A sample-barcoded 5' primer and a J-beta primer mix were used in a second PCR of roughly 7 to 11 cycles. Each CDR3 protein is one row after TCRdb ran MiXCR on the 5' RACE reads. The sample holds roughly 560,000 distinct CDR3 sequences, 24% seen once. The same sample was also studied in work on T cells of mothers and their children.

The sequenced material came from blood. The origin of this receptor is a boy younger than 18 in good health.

CDR3 DNA: TGCAGCGGCGGCGCGGGAGGAGGTACAGATACGCAGTATTTT. As protein: CSGGAGGGTDTQYF. The chain is built from TRBV29-1 and TRBJ2-3; TRBD2 matches 8 bases. V gave up 7 bases and J gave up 3 bases; unmatched junction bases: 9. This CDR3 has 14 amino acids. The germline CDR1 and CDR2 sequences are SQVTM and ANQGSEA.